A single sample gave rise to the 10 T cell receptor beta chains below, sequenced in a study of blood T cell repertoires in COVID-19. TCRdb keeps only in-frame clones here, not all; method: immunoSEQ multiplex PCR. The repertoire includes fewer than 200,000 clones, around four fifths of them detected once, and 6.5% sits in the top ten. The sequenced material came from peripheral blood. The receptors originated from an older man with active or convalescent COVID-19.

The chain is built from TRBV4-1 and TRBJ1-5; 7 bases are a match to TRBD1. Germline V CDR1 and CDR2: MGHRA, YSYEKL. V shed 4 bases and J 3 bases; nucleotides not matched to a gene: 9. This CDR3 is 16 amino acids long. Written as DNA, the CDR3 is TGCGCCAGCAGCCGCGAGGCGGGACAGTTCAATCAGCCCCAGCATTTT. Its protein product is CASSREAGQFNQPQHF.

V gene TRBV9 combines with J gene TRBJ2-7; TRBD1 agrees at 9 bases. V trimming: 0 bases; J trimming: 3 bases; junction bases outside the gene matches: 1. This CDR3 spans 14 amino acids. CDR1 SGDLS and CDR2 YYNGEE come from the germline V gene. CDR3 DNA: TGTGCCAGCAGCGTAGCGACAGGGGGCTACGAGCAGTACTTC. This codes for CASSVATGGYEQYF.

The chain couples TRBV29-1 to TRBJ2-1; 8 positions match TRBD2. J was trimmed by 2 bases and V by 4 bases; bases with no gene match: 4. The CDR3 has 14 amino acids. Germline-derived CDR1 and CDR2 are SQVTM and ANQGSEA. The CDR3 here is CSVGSGVAYNEQFF. In DNA, the CDR3 is TGCAGCGTTGGTAGCGGGGTGGCCTACAATGAGCAGTTCTTC.

J is TRBJ1-2 and V is TRBV28; the D gene is possibly TRBD1 (6 bases). The CDR3 totals 16 residues. From germline, CDR1 is MDHEN and CDR2 SYDVKM. V lost 7 bases and J lost 3, with 21 bases in between. The CDR3 DNA follows: TGTGCCAGCACCATTCGCCGGTGGGGGGGCGACTATGGCTACACCTTC. Its protein product is CASTIRRWGGDYGYTF.

The V call is TRBV18, the J call TRBJ1-2, with D possibly TRBD1 on 6 matching bases. This CDR3 spans 15 amino acids. V gave up 3 bases and J gave up 4 bases, with 15 bases separating them. Germline assignment: CDR1 KGHSH and CDR2 LQKENI. DNA for the CDR3: TGTGCCAGCTCACCTCGAGATGGGGGCCGCTATGGCTACACCTTC. Encoded protein: CASSPRDGGRYGYTF. Drawing the rest from reference TRBV18 and TRBJ1-2, the complete variable domain is NAGVMQNPRHLVRRRGQEARLRCSPMKGHSHVYWYRQLPEEGLKFMVYLQKENIIDESGMPKERFSAEFPKEGPSILRIQQVVRGDSAAYFCASSPRDGGRYGYTFGSGTRLTVV.

This chain connects TRBV5-1 to TRBJ2-7, with 7 bases identical to TRBD2. This CDR3 contains 14 residues. Per germline, CDR1 SGHRS and CDR2 YFSETQ. The V gene end was trimmed by 4 bases and the J gene end by 3 bases; junction bases not matched to a gene: 7. The CDR3 is CASSPSGTNYEQYF. As DNA, the CDR3 is TGCGCCAGCAGCCCGTCCGGGACTAACTACGAGCAGTACTTC.

This rearrangement joins TRBV11-3 to TRBJ2-1, with D possibly TRBD2 on 5 matching bases. The CDR3 covers 12 residues. The V end was cut by 5 bases, the J end by 6 bases, with 8 bases between. CDR1 SGHNT and CDR2 YENEEA come from the germline V gene. The CDR3 loop is CASSEGFNEQFF. Here the CDR3 DNA reads TGTGCCAGCAGCGAGGGTTTCAATGAGCAGTTCTTC.

The genes are TRBV11-3 and TRBJ2-3; perhaps TRBD1 as D (5 bases). V lost 3 bases and J lost 1, with 11 bases in between. This CDR3 has 15 residues. Germline CDR1 reads SGHNT; CDR2 reads YENEEA. The chain's CDR3 is CASSFDQTGTDTQYF. The CDR3 DNA is TGTGCCAGCAGCTTTGACCAGACAGGCACAGATACGCAGTATTTT.

The chain employs TRBV6-1 and TRBJ2-5, with TRBD1 matching 9 bases. CDR1 and CDR2 (germline): MNHNS, SASEGT. This CDR3 spans 16 amino acids. V gave up 4 bases and J gave up 5 bases; unmatched junction bases: 11. This CDR3 reads CASSARDRDVRETQYF. CDR3 nucleotides: TGTGCCAGCAGTGCCCGGGACAGGGATGTTAGGGAGACCCAGTACTTC.

This clone showed up just once. This rearrangement joins TRBV5-4 to TRBJ1-2; D is unresolved. The germline CDR1 and CDR2 sequences are SGHNT and YYREEE (reference sequence). CDR3 length: 13 residues. V was cut by 0 bases and J by 2 bases, with 5 bases left in between. The CDR3 DNA reads as TGTGCCAGCAGCTTGGTTCAGAACTATGGCTACACCTTC. Translation gives CASSLVQNYGYTF.